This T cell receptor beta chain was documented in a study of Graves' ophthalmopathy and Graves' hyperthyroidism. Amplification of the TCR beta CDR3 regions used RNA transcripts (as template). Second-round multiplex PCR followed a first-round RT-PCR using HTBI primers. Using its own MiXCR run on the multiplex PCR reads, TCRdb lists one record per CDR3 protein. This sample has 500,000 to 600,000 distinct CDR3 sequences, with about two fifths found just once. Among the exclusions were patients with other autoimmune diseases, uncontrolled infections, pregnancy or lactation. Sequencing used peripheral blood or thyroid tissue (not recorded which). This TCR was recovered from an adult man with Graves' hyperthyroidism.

CDR3 DNA sequence: TGTGCCAGCGAGGGGCTCCAAGAGACCCAGTACTTC. This codes for CASEGLQETQYF. The V and J genes are TRBV7-9 and TRBJ2-5; D might be TRBD1 or TRBD2, each matching 5 bases. CDR1 SEHNR and CDR2 FQNEAQ come from the germline V gene (reference sequence). The ends were cut back, 8 bases at V and 1 base at J, with 8 bases in the middle. The CDR3 has 12 residues. Variable domain in full (rest from reference TRBV7-9 and TRBJ2-5): DTGVSQNPRHKITKRGQNVTFRCDPISEHNRLYWYRQTLGQGPEFLTYFQNEAQLEKSRLLSDRFSAERPKGSFSTLEIQRTEQGDSAMYLCASEGLQETQYFGPGTRLLVL.